The clone carrying this TCR beta chain was seen more than once but under ten times. The CDR3 has 15 residues. V was cut by 0 bases and J by 9 bases, with 18 bases left in between. Germline CDR1 reads SGDLS; CDR2 reads YYNGEE. This sample was included in a study of CDR3 diversity in severe acne. MiXCR, applied by TCRdb to the PCR reads, yields one record per CDR3 protein. The sample gives approximately 77,000 distinct CDR3 sequences, about 49% of which show up once; 9.5% to 13% is in the top ten. This receptor was taken from a male donor with severe acne vulgaris. Sequencing was done on a sample of blood. The chain has TRBV9 and TRBJ2-5; possibly TRBD1 or TRBD2 for D (5 bases each). The CDR3 region has the DNA TGTGCCAGCAGCGTAGCCGGGACGGACAATCAGCCCCAGTACTTC. It yields the protein CASSVAGTDNQPQYF.